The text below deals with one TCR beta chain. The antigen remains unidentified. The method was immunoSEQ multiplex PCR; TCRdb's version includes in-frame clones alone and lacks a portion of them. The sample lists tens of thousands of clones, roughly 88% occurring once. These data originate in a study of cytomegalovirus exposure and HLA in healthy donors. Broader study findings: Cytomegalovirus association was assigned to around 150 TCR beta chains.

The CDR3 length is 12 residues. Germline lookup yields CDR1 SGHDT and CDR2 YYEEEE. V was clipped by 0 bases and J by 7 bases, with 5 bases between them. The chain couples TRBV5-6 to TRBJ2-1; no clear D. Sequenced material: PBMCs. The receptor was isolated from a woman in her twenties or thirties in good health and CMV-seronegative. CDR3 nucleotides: TGTGCCAGCAGCTTGGTAGCAAATGAGCAGTTCTTC. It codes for CASSLVANEQFF. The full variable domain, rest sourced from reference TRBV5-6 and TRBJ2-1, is DAGVTQSPTHLIKTRGQQVTLRCSPKSGHDTVSWYQQALGQGPQFIFQYYEEEERQRGNFPDRFSGHQFPNYSSELNVNALLLGDSALYLCASSLVANEQFFGPGTRLTVL.